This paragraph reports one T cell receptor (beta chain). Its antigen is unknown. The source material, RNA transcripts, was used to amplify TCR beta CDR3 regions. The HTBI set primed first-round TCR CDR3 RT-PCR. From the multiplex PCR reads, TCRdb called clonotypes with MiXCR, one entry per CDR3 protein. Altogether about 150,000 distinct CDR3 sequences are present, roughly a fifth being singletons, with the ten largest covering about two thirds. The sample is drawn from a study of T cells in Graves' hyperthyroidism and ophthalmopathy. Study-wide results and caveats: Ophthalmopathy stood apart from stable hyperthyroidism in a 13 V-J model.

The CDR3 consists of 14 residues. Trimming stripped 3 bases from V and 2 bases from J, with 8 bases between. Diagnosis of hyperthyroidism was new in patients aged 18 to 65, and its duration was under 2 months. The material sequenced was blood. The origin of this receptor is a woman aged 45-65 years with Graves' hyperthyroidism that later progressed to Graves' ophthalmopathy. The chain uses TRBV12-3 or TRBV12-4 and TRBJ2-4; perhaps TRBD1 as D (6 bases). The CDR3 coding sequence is TGTGCCAGCAGTTTCGGACAGTCCAAAAACATTCAGTACTTC. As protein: CASSFGQSKNIQYF.